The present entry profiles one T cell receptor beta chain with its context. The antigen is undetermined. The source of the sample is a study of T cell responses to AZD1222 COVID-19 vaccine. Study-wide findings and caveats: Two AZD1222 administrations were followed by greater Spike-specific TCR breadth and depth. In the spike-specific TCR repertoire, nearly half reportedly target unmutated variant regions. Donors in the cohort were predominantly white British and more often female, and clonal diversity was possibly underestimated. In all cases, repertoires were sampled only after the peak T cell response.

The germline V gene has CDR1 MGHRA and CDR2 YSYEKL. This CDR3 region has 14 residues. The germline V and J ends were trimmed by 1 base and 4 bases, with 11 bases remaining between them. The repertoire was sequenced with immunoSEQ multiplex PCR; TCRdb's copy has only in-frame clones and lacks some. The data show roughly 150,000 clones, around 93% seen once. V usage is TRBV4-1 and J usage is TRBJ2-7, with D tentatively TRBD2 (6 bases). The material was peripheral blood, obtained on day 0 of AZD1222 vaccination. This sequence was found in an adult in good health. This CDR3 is CASSQALGGYEQYF. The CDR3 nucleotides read TGCGCCAGCAGCCAAGCTCTGGGGGGTTACGAGCAGTACTTC.